This T cell receptor (beta chain) comes out of a study of blood T cell repertoires in COVID-19. This clone was found once. CDR1 is MNHEY, CDR2 SVGAGI, per germline. The CDR3 spans 14 residues. V gave up 6 bases and J gave up 2 bases, with 14 bases separating them. Produced via immunoSEQ multiplex PCR; TCRdb's table is partial and in-frame only. The sample shows 120,000 or so clones, around 89% of them seen only once. The sample consisted of peripheral blood. This sequence originates from a human donor in a cohort sampled during active COVID-19. The V gene is TRBV6-5, the J gene TRBJ2-7; D is perhaps TRBD1 (6 bases). The CDR3 coding sequence is TGTGCCAGCAGCGAGAGACAGGAGCCCTACGAGCAGTACTTC. Translated, it gives CASSERQEPYEQYF.